This section outlines one T cell receptor beta chain sequence together with its context. The sample comes from a study of T cell repertoires in ileal Crohn's disease. The assay was immunoSEQ multiplex PCR, and TCRdb's table has in-frame clones only and misses some. This sample carries approximately 13,000 clones, 78% of them seen once, and the ten largest clones take around 4.3%. Sample time point: neoterminal ileum biopsy at postoperative endoscopy, about 6 months after surgery. Sequencing was carried out using ileal tissue. This TCR came from an adult with Crohn's disease.

CDR3 sequence: CASSTRTGVREKLFF. As DNA, the CDR3 is TGTGCCAGCAGTACACGGACAGGAGTAAGGGAAAAACTGTTTTTT. The chain employs TRBV6-5 and TRBJ1-4; TRBD1 agrees at 7 bases. The V gene's germline CDR1 is MNHEY and CDR2 SVGAGI. The V and J ends lost 5 bases and 8 bases, in that order; junction bases with no gene match: 11. The CDR3 loop spans 15 amino acids.